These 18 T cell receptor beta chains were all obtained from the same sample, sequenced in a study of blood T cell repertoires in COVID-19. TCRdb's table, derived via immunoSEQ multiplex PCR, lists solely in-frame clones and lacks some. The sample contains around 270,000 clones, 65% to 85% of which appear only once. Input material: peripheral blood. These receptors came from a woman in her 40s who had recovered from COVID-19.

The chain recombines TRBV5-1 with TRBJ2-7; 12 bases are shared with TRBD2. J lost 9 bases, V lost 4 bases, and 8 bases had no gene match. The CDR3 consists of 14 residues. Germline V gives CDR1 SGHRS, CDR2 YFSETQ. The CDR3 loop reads CASSTGLAGMLQYF. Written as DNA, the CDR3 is TGCGCCAGCAGCACCGGACTAGCGGGGATGTTGCAGTACTTC. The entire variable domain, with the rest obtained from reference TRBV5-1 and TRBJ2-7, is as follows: KAGVTQTPRYLIKTRGQQVTLSCSPISGHRSVSWYQQTPGQGLQFLFEYFSETQRNKGNFPGRFSGRQFSNSRSEMNVSTLELGDSALYLCASSTGLAGMLQYFGPGTRLTVT.

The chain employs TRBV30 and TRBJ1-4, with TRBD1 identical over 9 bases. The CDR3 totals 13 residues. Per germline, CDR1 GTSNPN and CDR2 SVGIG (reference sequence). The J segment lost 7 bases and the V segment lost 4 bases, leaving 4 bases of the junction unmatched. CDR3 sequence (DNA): TGTGCCTGGAACAGGGGGCTAGGTGAAAAACTGTTTTTT. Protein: CAWNRGLGEKLFF.

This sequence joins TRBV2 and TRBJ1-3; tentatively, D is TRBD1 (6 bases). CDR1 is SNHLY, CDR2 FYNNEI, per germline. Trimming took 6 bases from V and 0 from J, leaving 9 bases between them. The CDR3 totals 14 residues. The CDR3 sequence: CASRGTFSGNTIYF. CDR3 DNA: TGTGCCAGCAGGGGGACATTCTCTGGAAACACCATATATTTT.

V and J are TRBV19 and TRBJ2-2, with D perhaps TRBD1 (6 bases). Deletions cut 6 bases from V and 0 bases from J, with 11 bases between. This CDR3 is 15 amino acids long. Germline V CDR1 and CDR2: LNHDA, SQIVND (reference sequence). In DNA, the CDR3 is TGTGCCAGTAGAGCCGGACAGACGAACACCGGGGAGCTGTTTTTT. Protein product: CASRAGQTNTGELFF.

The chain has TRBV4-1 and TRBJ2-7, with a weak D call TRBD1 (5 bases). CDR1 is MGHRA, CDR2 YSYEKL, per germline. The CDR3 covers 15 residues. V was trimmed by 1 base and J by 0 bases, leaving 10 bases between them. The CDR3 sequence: CASSQASTGSYEQYF. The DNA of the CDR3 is TGCGCCAGCAGCCAAGCCTCTACAGGCTCCTACGAGCAGTACTTC.

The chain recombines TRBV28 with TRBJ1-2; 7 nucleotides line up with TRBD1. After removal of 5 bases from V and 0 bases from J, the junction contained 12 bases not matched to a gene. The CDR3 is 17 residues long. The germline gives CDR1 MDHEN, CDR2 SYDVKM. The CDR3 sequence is CASSEPGQESANYGYTF. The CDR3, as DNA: TGTGCCAGCAGTGAACCTGGACAGGAAAGTGCTAACTATGGCTACACCTTC.

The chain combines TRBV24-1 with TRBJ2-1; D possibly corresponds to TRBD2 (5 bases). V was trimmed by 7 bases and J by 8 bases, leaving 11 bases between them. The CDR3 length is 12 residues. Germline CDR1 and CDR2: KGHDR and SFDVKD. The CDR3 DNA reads TGTGCCACCAGAGCAGCGGATGATGAGCAGTTCTTC. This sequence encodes CATRAADDEQFF.

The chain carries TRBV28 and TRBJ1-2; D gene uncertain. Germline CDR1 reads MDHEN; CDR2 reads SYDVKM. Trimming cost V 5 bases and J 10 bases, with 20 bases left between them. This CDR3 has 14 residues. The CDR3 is CASSPSTFGLVYTF. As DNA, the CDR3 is TGTGCCAGCAGTCCTTCTACCTTCGGTTTGGTCTACACCTTC.

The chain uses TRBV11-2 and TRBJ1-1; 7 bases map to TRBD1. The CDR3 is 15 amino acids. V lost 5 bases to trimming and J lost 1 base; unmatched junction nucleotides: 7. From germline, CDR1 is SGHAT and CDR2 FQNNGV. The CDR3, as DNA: TGTGCCAGCAGCCCAAGGACAGGCGGGAACACTGAAGCTTTCTTT. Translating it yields CASSPRTGGNTEAFF.

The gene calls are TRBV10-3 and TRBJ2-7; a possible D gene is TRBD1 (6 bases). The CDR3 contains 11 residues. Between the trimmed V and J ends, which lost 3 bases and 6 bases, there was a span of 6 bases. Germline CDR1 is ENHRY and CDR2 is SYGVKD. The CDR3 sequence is CAISEQGEQYF. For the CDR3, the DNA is TGTGCCATCAGTGAACAGGGCGAGCAGTACTTC.

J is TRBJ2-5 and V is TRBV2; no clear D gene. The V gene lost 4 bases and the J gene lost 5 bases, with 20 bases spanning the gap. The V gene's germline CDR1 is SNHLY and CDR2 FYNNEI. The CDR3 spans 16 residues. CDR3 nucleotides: TGTGCCAGCAGTGGTACTACCGAGCCCTACTTGGAGACCCAGTACTTC. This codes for CASSGTTEPYLETQYF. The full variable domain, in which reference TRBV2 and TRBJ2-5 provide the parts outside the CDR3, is EPEVTQTPSHQVTQMGQEVILRCVPISNHLYFYWYRQILGQKVEFLVSFYNNEISEKSEIFDDQFSVERPDGSNFTLKIRSTKLEDSAMYFCASSGTTEPYLETQYFGPGTRLLVL.

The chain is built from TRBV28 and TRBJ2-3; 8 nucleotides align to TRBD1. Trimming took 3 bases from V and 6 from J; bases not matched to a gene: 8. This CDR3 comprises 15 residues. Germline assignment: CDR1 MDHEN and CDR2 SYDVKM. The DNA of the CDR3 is TGTGCCAGCAGTTTCACGTCCCGGGACAGGGATACGCAGTATTTT. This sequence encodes CASSFTSRDRDTQYF.

In DNA form, the CDR3 reads TGTGCCAGCAGTTTATCGGTATCCGAGCTGTTTTTT. Translated: CASSLSVSELFF. V usage is TRBV12-3 or TRBV12-4 and J usage is TRBJ2-2; D uncertain. This CDR3 is built from 12 residues. V was shortened by 2 bases and J by 11 bases, with 9 bases between the two germline ends.

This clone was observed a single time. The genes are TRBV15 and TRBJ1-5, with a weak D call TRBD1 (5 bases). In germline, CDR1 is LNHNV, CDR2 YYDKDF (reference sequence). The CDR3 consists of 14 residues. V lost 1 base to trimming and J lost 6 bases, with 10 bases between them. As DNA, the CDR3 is TGTGCCACCAGCAGAGTTAATAGGGGTCAGCCCCAGCATTTT. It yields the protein CATSRVNRGQPQHF.

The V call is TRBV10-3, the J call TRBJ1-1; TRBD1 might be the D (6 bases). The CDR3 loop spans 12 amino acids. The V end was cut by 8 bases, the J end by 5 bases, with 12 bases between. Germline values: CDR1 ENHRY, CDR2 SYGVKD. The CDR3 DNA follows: TGTGCCATCCAGGGGTTGGGGACTGAAGCTTTCTTT. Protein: CAIQGLGTEAFF.

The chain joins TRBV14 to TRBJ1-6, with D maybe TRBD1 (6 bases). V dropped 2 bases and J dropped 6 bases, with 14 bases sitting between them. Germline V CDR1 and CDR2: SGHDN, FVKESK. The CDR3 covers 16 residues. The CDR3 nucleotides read TGTGCCAGCAGCCAACTTGGAAGGGGGGGTAATTCACCCCTCCACTTT. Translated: CASSQLGRGGNSPLHF.

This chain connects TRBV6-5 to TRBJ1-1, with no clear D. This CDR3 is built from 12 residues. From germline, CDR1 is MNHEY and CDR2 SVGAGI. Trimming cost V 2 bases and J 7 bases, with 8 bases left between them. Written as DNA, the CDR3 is TGTGCCAGCAGTTACGGTACGGTTGAAGCTTTCTTT. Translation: CASSYGTVEAFF.

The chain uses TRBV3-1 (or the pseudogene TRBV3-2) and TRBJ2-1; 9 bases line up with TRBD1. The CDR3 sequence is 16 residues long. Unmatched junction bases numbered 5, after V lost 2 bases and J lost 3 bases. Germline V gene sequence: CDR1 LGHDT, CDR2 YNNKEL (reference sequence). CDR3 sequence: CASSQTGQGDYNEQFF. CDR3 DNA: TGTGCCAGCAGCCAAACGGGACAGGGTGACTACAATGAGCAGTTCTTC.